One sample yielded the 32 T cell receptor beta chains listed below, sequenced in a study of blood T cells in healthy people across ages (dated by TCRdb to about 2015). The method was 5' RACE. The second PCR ran for about 6 to 12 cycles and used a J-beta primer mix along with a sample-barcoded 5' primer. The raw public reads went through TCRdb reprocessing: fastp at Q25, MiXCR clone calling, in-frame beta chains kept. Merged by CDR3 protein, the rows form single entries marked with the most common genes and DNA. The sample table lists around 1,900,000 distinct CDR3 sequences, about 39% of them with a count of one. Clones ranked in the top ten supply 23% of the sample. The specimen sequenced was blood. These receptors all stem from a human donor in good health.

This rearrangement joins TRBV7-9 to TRBJ2-2; D is uncertain. The CDR3 loop spans 14 amino acids. Trimming removed 2 bases at V and 3 bases at J, with 7 bases between. From germline, CDR1 is SEHNR and CDR2 FQNEAQ (reference sequence). The CDR3 sequence is CASSLITYTGELFF. DNA for the CDR3: TGTGCCAGCAGCTTAATCACTTACACCGGGGAGCTGTTTTTT.

This clonotype came up once. It may be a read error: a sequence one base away is much more abundant. The V gene is TRBV29-1, the J gene TRBJ2-5; D gene unclear. TRBJ2-7 matches the DNA end more closely, so the J call is doubtful. There are 10 residues in the CDR3. CDR1 SQVTM and CDR2 ANQGSEA come from the germline V gene. CDR3 sequence (DNA): TGCAGCGTTGGAGACTACGAGCAGTACTTC. It translates to CSVGDYEQYF.

Only one count was recorded for this clonotype. This chain joins TRBV27 and TRBJ1-1, with TRBD1 identical over 8 bases. Germline trimming cut 5 bases from V and 0 bases from J; bases unmatched to any gene: 8. This CDR3 is built from 16 residues. Germline V gene lookup returns CDR1 MNHEY and CDR2 SMNVEV (reference sequence). CDR3: CASSHRQGFMNTEAFF. The CDR3 coding sequence is TGTGCCAGCAGTCACCGACAGGGGTTCATGAACACTGAAGCTTTCTTT.

This clonotype came up a few times. Germline is not matched at one junction end, which may reflect a read error. This rearrangement joins TRBV5-1 to TRBJ2-7, with D maybe TRBD1 (5 bases). Germline lookup yields CDR1 SGHRS and CDR2 YFSETQ. This CDR3 has 14 residues. This CDR3 is CASGLDQGGYEQYF. The CDR3, as DNA: TGCGCCAGCGGCTTGGATCAGGGCGGCTACGAGCAGTACTTC.

This chain uses TRBV7-2 with TRBJ1-5; D unresolved. Germline V gene sequence: CDR1 SGHTA, CDR2 FQGNSA. V lost 5 bases, J lost 0 bases, and 8 bases lay in between. This CDR3 has 14 residues. The CDR3 sequence is CASSLNPSNQPQHF. In DNA form, the CDR3 reads TGTGCCAGCAGCCTCAACCCTAGCAATCAGCCCCAGCATTTT.

The table lists this clonotype with a count of one. CDR3 sequence reads: CSATGAPNTGELFF. The CDR3, as DNA: TGCAGTGCTACGGGGGCCCCGAACACCGGGGAGCTGTTTTTT. The J gene is TRBJ2-2, the V gene TRBV20-1; D might be TRBD1 or TRBD2, each matching 6 bases. The CDR3 is made up of 14 amino acids. The germline V and J ends were trimmed by 4 bases and 0 bases, with 9 bases remaining between them. Germline CDR1 reads DFQATT; CDR2 reads SNEGSKA (reference sequence).

This clonotype was detected only a few times. The rearrangement joins TRBV12-3 or TRBV12-4 to TRBJ2-1; D is ambiguous. V lost 7 bases and J 7 bases, leaving 14 bases between the germline ends. The CDR3 extends over 13 amino acids. In DNA form, the CDR3 reads TGTGCCAGCAACTTAATCCTAGGGAATGAGCAGTTCTTC. It yields the protein CASNLILGNEQFF.

The chain recombines TRBV5-1 with TRBJ2-7, with 12 bases fitting TRBD1. With V trimmed by 0 bases and J by 6 bases, 7 bases remained unmatched. CDR1 is SGHRS, CDR2 YFSETQ, per germline. This CDR3 is 16 amino acids long. CDR3 sequence: CASSLVGQGALVEQYF. The CDR3 bases are TGCGCCAGCAGCTTGGTGGGACAGGGGGCGCTGGTCGAGCAGTACTTC. Full variable domain (remainder filled in from reference TRBV5-1 and TRBJ2-7): KAGVTQTPRYLIKTRGQQVTLSCSPISGHRSVSWYQQTPGQGLQFLFEYFSETQRNKGNFPGRFSGRQFSNSRSEMNVSTLELGDSALYLCASSLVGQGALVEQYFGPGTRLTVT.

This chain connects TRBV19 to TRBJ2-1, with TRBD2 matching 12 bases. J gave up 10 bases and V 6 bases, and 10 bases lay outside the gene matches. Germline lookup yields CDR1 LNHDA and CDR2 SQIVND (reference sequence). The CDR3 runs 15 residues. The CDR3 is CASSQTSGGYREQFF. The CDR3 coding sequence is TGTGCCAGTAGCCAAACTAGCGGGGGGTACCGGGAGCAGTTCTTC.

This chain joins TRBV9 and TRBJ2-1, with 10 nucleotides matching TRBD2. V gave up 0 bases and J gave up 5 bases; unmatched junction bases: 2. Germline-derived CDR1 and CDR2 are SGDLS and YYNGEE. There are 15 residues in the CDR3. The CDR3 sequence: CASSVGTSGHNEQFF. The CDR3 DNA reads TGTGCCAGCAGCGTAGGGACTAGCGGTCACAATGAGCAGTTCTTC.

The chain has TRBV2 and TRBJ1-2; D ambiguous. Trimming left V 4 bases short and J 8 bases short, with 14 bases between. This CDR3 has 13 residues. Germline V gives CDR1 SNHLY, CDR2 FYNNEI. The CDR3 DNA reads TGTGCCAGCAGTGTGCGCGGGCACGCAGGCTACACCTTC. Its translation is CASSVRGHAGYTF.

This clonotype has just a few counts. V usage is TRBV7-6 and J usage is TRBJ2-5; maybe TRBD2 (6 bases). V was clipped by 1 base and J by 0 bases, with 12 bases between them. This CDR3 region has 16 residues. Germline CDR1 and CDR2: SGHVS and FNYEAQ. In nucleotides, the CDR3 is TGTGCCAGCAGCTTAGTACCACGCGGGGACCAAGAGACCCAGTACTTC. Its protein is CASSLVPRGDQETQYF.

V gene TRBV7-8 combines with J gene TRBJ1-5, with a tentative D call TRBD1 (5 bases). Trimming shortened V by 4 bases and J by 5 bases, and 15 bases separated the two germline ends. Germline V gene sequence: CDR1 SGHVS, CDR2 FQNEAQ. The CDR3 has 15 amino acids. The CDR3 region is CASSSERTLDQPQHF. The CDR3 DNA reads as TGTGCCAGCAGCTCTGAGCGGACACTAGATCAGCCCCAGCATTTT.

The chain couples TRBV12-3 or TRBV12-4 to TRBJ1-2; D gene ambiguous. The CDR3 runs to 14 residues. The germline V and J ends were trimmed by 3 bases and 4 bases, with 12 bases remaining between them. The CDR3 protein is CASSFGQLLYGYTF. The CDR3 DNA reads as TGTGCCAGCAGTTTTGGGCAGCTCCTCTATGGCTACACCTTC.

This clonotype came up a few times. The V call is TRBV7-2, the J call TRBJ2-3, with a weak D call TRBD2 (6 bases). The germline V and J ends were trimmed by 3 bases and 2 bases, with 12 bases remaining between them. Germline V gene data show CDR1 as SGHTA and CDR2 as FQGNSA. The length of the CDR3 is 15 residues. The CDR3 DNA sequence: TGTGCCAGCAGCTTTCTGTGGGGGGACACAGATACGCAGTATTTT. Translated: CASSFLWGDTDTQYF.

The chain carries TRBV15 and TRBJ2-4; the match to TRBD2 covers 13 bases. The J call may be wrong; the DNA end is better matched by TRBJ2-5. The CDR3 is made up of 15 amino acids. Germline V gives CDR1 LNHNV, CDR2 YYDKDF (reference sequence). Here the CDR3 reads CATSPGTSGEETQYF. Here the CDR3 DNA reads TGTGCCACCAGCCCCGGGACTAGCGGGGAAGAGACCCAGTACTTC.

The chain is built from TRBV29-1 and TRBJ2-1, with 9 bases aligning to TRBD2. The CDR3 has 14 residues. The V gene's germline CDR1 is SQVTM and CDR2 ANQGSEA. Trimming at V came to 2 bases and at J to 8 bases, leaving 7 bases not matched to a gene. The CDR3 sequence is CSVEPAGGPDEQFF. DNA for the CDR3: TGCAGCGTTGAACCAGCGGGGGGCCCCGATGAGCAGTTCTTC.

V gene TRBV5-1 combines with J gene TRBJ2-3; D ambiguous. Germline CDR1 reads SGHRS; CDR2 reads YFSETQ. Trimming took 4 bases from V and 0 from J, leaving 12 bases between them. The CDR3 is 15 residues long. DNA of the CDR3: TGCGCCAGCAGCCTGGGGTTTACTAGCACAGATACGCAGTATTTT. It yields the protein CASSLGFTSTDTQYF.

The chain couples TRBV14 to TRBJ2-7; D is unclear. Germline loops: CDR1 SGHDN, CDR2 FVKESK. This CDR3 contains 15 residues. V lost 6 bases and J 2 bases, leaving 17 bases between the germline ends. The CDR3 is CASSAGSWGTYEQYF. CDR3 nucleotides: TGTGCCAGCAGTGCCGGGTCCTGGGGTACCTACGAGCAGTACTTC.

The chain is built from TRBV7-2 and TRBJ2-3; D is uncertain. Germline CDR1 and CDR2: SGHTA and FQGNSA. The CDR3 contains 18 residues. V was trimmed by 1 base and J by 1 base, leaving 18 bases between them. The DNA for the CDR3 is TGTGCCAGCAGCTTAGGGGTGGTGGTACCCCCCCGCACAGATACGCAGTATTTT. This gives the protein CASSLGVVVPPRTDTQYF.

This clonotype was seen a few times. The DNA for the CDR3 is TGTGCCAGCAGGCTAGCGGCGAACACCGGGGAGCTGTTTTTT. It translates to CASRLAANTGELFF. V is TRBV2 and J is TRBJ2-2; TRBD2 agrees at 7 bases. The CDR3 has 14 amino acids. V lost 6 bases and J lost 0; bases outside the gene matches: 1. Germline V gene data show CDR1 as SNHLY and CDR2 as FYNNEI.

The chain recombines TRBV15 with TRBJ1-5; 7 bases agree with TRBD1. The V gene end was trimmed by 5 bases and the J gene end by 4 bases; junction bases not matched to a gene: 2. This CDR3 comprises 13 residues. Germline-derived CDR1 and CDR2 are LNHNV and YYDKDF (reference sequence). In nucleotides, the CDR3 is TGTGCCACCAGCTGGGGACAGAATCAGCCCCAGCATTTT. This encodes CATSWGQNQPQHF.

As regards this clonotype: The germline gene is not matched at one end of the junction; a read error may be the cause. The chain uses TRBV27 and TRBJ1-6, with D hard to call. Germline lookup yields CDR1 MNHEY and CDR2 SMNVEV (reference sequence). The CDR3 is 16 residues long. The CDR3 sequence: CASSPEGSSYNSSLHF. The CDR3 region has the DNA TGTGCCAGCAGCCCCGAAGGGAGCTCCTATAATTCATCCCTCCACTTT.

As concerns this clonotype: A read error may account for a junction end that differs from germline. The chain is built from TRBV7-3 and TRBJ2-7; perhaps TRBD2 as D (6 bases). Germline CDR1 and CDR2: SGHTA and FQGTGA. The CDR3 contains 15 residues. The CDR3 region has the DNA TGTGCCAACAGCATAGGGGCGGGGAGCTCCTACGAGCAGTACTTC. Its translation is CANSIGAGSSYEQYF.

The chain couples TRBV20-1 to TRBJ1-2; TRBD1 matches at 8 bases. The CDR3 runs 12 residues. Trimming at V came to 4 bases and at J to 3 bases, leaving 1 base not matched to a gene. Germline CDR1 is DFQATT and CDR2 is SNEGSKA (reference sequence). The CDR3 is CSATGGDYGYTF. The CDR3 region has the DNA TGCAGTGCTACAGGGGGCGACTATGGCTACACCTTC.

The chain uses TRBV24-1 and TRBJ2-5, with D perhaps being TRBD1 or TRBD2 (5 bases each). V lost 5 bases and J lost 4, with 16 bases in between. CDR3 length: 15 amino acids. CDR1 is KGHDR, CDR2 SFDVKD, per germline. The CDR3 loop reads CATSVQAGTGETQYF. CDR3 coding DNA: TGTGCCACCAGTGTCCAGGCAGGGACGGGAGAGACCCAGTACTTC.

This clonotype has ten or more counts. This chain uses TRBV3-1 with TRBJ2-5; TRBD2 aligns across 14 bases. The junction had 0 bases not matched to a gene; V was cut back by 1 base and J by 5 bases. CDR3 size: 15 residues. Per the germline V gene, CDR1 is LGHDT and CDR2 is YNNKEL (reference sequence). Written as DNA, the CDR3 is TGTGCCAGCAGCCAAGGACTAGCGGGGGGGGAGACCCAGTACTTC. Its protein is CASSQGLAGGETQYF.

This clonotype came up once. This sequence joins TRBV29-1 and TRBJ2-7; D not certain. V lost 3 bases to trimming and J lost 6 bases, with 9 bases between them. Germline V gives CDR1 SQVTM, CDR2 ANQGSEA. CDR3 size: 11 residues. In DNA, the CDR3 is TGCAGCGTTGAGTTACGCATCGAGCAGTACTTC. It specifies CSVELRIEQYF.

This clonotype was observed a single time. The chain links TRBV20-1 to TRBJ1-5; TRBD1 matches at 10 bases. This CDR3 spans 14 amino acids. Germline V lookup: CDR1 DFQATT, CDR2 SNEGSKA (reference sequence). After removal of 3 bases from V and 6 bases from J, the junction contained 5 bases not matched to a gene. The CDR3 nucleotides read TGCAGTGCTAGGGCTGGACAGGGGGGTCAGCCCCAGCATTTT. Amino acids: CSARAGQGGQPQHF.

The chain has TRBV6-5 and TRBJ2-5; 9 bases map to TRBD1. The CDR3 runs to 13 residues. Unmatched junction bases numbered 11, after V lost 7 bases and J lost 11 bases. CDR1 is MNHEY, CDR2 SVGAGI, per germline. The CDR3 protein is CASMGQGSWEQYF. The CDR3 nucleotides read TGTGCCAGCATGGGACAGGGATCTTGGGAGCAGTACTTC.

This clonotype was picked up a small number of times. V is TRBV12-3 or TRBV12-4 and J is TRBJ1-1; D not resolved. The CDR3 length is 15 residues. V was cut by 3 bases and J by 5 bases, with 16 bases left in between. In DNA, the CDR3 is TGTGCCAGCAGTTTGAGTACGATCTTGGGGACTGAAGCTTTCTTT. Its translation is CASSLSTILGTEAFF.

The rearrangement joins TRBV20-1 to TRBJ2-5; D is possibly TRBD1 or TRBD2 (5 bases each). The DNA end favors TRBJ2-7, so the J call may be wrong. The CDR3 consists of 13 residues. Per the germline V gene, CDR1 is DFQATT and CDR2 is SNEGSKA (reference sequence). CDR3 DNA: TGCAGTGCCAGGGACGGCGTAGGGGTCGAGCAGTACTTC. Encoded protein: CSARDGVGVEQYF.